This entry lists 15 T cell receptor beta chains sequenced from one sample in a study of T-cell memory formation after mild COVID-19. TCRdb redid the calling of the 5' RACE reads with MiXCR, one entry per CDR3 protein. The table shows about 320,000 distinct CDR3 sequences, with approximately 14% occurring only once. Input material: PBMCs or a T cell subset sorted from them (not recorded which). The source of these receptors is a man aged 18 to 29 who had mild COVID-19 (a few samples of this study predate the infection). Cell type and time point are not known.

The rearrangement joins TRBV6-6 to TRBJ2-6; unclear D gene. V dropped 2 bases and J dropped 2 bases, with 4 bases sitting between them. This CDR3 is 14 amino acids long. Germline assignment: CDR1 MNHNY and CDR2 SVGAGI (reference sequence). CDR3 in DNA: TGTGCCAGCAGTTACAACGCTGGGGCCAACGTCCTGACTTTC. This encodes CASSYNAGANVLTF.

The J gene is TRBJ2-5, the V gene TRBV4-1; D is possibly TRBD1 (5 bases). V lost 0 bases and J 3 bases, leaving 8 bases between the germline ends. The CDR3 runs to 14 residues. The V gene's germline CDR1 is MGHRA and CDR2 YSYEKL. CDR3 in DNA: TGCGCCAGCAGCCAAGACCAGACAGAAGAGACCCAGTACTTC. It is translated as CASSQDQTEETQYF.

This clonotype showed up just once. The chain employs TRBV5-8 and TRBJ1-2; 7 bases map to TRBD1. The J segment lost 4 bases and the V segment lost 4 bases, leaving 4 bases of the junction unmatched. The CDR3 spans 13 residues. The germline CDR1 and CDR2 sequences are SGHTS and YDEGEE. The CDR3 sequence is CASSQGQSYGYTF. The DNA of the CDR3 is TGTGCCAGCAGCCAGGGACAGAGCTATGGCTACACCTTC.

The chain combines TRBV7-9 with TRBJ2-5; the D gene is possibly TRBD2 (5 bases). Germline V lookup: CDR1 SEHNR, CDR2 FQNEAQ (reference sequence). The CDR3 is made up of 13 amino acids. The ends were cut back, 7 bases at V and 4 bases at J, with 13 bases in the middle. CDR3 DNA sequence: TGTGCCAGCACCCTCTCCCTAGCAGAGACCCAGTACTTC. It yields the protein CASTLSLAETQYF.

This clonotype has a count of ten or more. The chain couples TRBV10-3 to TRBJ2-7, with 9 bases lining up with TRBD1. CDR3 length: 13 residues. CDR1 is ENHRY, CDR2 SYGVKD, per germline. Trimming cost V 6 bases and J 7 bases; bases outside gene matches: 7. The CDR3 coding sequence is TGTGCCATCAGCCCGGGACAGGGTGCGGAGCAGTACGTC. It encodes CAISPGQGAEQYV.

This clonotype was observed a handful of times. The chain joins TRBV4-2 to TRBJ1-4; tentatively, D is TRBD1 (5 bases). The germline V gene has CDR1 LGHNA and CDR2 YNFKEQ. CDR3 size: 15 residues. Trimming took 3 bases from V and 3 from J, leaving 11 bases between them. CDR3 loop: CASSHWGGSNEKLFF. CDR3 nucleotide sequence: TGTGCCAGCAGCCACTGGGGGGGTTCTAATGAAAAACTGTTTTTT.

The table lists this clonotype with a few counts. The CDR3 DNA is TGTGCCATTCAAGACTTGAACACCGGGGAGCTGTTTTTT. Translated: CAIQDLNTGELFF. V is TRBV7-3 and J is TRBJ2-2; D gene uncertain. Germline V gene lookup returns CDR1 SGHTA and CDR2 FQGTGA. The V end was cut by 10 bases, the J end by 1 base, with 10 bases between. The CDR3 has 13 residues.

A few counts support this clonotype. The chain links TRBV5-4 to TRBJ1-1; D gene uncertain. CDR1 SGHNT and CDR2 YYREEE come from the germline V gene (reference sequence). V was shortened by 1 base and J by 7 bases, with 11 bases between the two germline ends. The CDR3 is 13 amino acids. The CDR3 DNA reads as TGTGCCAGCAGCTTGCCAGATCTACTTGAAGCTTTCTTT. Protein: CASSLPDLLEAFF. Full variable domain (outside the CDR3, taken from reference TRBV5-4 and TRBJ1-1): ETGVTQSPTHLIKTRGQQVTLRCSSQSGHNTVSWYQQALGQGPQFIFQYYREEENGRGNFPPRFSGLQFPNYSSELNVNALELDDSALYLCASSLPDLLEAFFGQGTRLTVV.

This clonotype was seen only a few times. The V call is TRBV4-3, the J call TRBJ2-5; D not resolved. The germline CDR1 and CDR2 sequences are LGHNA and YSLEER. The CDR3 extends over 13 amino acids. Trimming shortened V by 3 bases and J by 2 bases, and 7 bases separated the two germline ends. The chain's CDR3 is CASSQELQETQYF. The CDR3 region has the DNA TGCGCCAGCAGCCAGGAACTTCAAGAGACCCAGTACTTC.

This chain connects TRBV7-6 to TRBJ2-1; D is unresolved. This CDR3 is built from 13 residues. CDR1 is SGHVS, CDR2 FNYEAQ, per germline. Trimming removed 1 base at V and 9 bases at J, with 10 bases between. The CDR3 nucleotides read TGTGCCAGCAGCTTAGGGGCCTTCGGTGAGCAGTTCTTC. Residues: CASSLGAFGEQFF.

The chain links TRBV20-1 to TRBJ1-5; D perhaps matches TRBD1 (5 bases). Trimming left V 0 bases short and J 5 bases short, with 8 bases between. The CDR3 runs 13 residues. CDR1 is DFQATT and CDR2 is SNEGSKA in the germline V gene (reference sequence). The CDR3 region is CSAREQGDQPQHF. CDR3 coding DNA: TGCAGTGCTAGAGAGCAGGGAGATCAGCCCCAGCATTTT.

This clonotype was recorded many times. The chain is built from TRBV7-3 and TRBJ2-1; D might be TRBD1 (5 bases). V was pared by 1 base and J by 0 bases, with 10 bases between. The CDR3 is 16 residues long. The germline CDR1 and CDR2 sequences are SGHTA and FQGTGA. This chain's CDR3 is CASSLNQGISYNEQFF. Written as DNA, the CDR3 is TGTGCCAGCAGCTTAAATCAGGGCATCTCCTACAATGAGCAGTTCTTC.

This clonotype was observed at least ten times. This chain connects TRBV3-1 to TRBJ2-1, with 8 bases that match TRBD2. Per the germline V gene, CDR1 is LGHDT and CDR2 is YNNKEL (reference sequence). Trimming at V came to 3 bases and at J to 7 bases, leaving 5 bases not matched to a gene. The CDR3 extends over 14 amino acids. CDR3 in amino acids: CASSQRGAGNEQFF. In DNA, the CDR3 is TGTGCCAGCAGCCAGCGGGGGGCCGGGAATGAGCAGTTCTTC.

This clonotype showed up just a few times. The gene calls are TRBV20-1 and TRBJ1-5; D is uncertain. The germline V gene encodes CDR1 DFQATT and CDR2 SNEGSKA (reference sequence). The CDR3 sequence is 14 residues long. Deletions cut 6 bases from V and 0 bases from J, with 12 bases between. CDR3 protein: CSATPQVSNQPQHF. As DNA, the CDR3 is TGCAGTGCAACCCCCCAGGTTAGCAATCAGCCCCAGCATTTT.

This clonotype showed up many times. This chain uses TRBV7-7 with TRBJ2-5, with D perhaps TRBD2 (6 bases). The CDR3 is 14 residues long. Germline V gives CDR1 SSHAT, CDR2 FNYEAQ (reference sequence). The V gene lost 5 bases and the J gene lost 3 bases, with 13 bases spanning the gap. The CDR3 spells CASSPGTFEETQYF. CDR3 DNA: TGTGCCAGCAGCCCCGGGACTTTCGAAGAGACCCAGTACTTC.